The 15 T cell receptor beta chains below come from one sample, sequenced in a study of blood T cell repertoires in COVID-19. The data were produced by immunoSEQ multiplex PCR, yet TCRdb's version contains in-frame clones alone and is incomplete. Found here are some 200,000 clones, 82% of them singletons; the top ten hold roughly 5.1%. The material sequenced was peripheral blood. These TCRs come from a woman between 70 and 85 years old with COVID-19, enrolled during active disease.

The rearrangement uses TRBV20-1 and TRBJ2-7, with TRBD2 identical over 8 bases. CDR3 length equals 11 residues. CDR1 and CDR2 from the germline V gene are DFQATT and SNEGSKA (reference sequence). The J segment lost 4 bases and the V segment lost 7 bases, leaving 3 bases of the junction unmatched. The CDR3 protein is CSGTSNYEQYF. DNA of the CDR3: TGCAGTGGGACTAGCAATTACGAGCAGTACTTC.

The chain links TRBV11-2 to TRBJ2-5; unclear D gene. V lost 5 bases, J lost 0 bases, and 7 bases lay in between. The CDR3 is made up of 13 amino acids. The V gene's germline CDR1 is SGHAT and CDR2 FQNNGV. The chain's CDR3 is CASSQNNQETQYF. In DNA, the CDR3 is TGTGCCAGCAGCCAAAACAACCAAGAGACCCAGTACTTC.

V gene TRBV27 combines with J gene TRBJ2-7; no clear D. V was pared by 2 bases and J by 2 bases, with 13 bases between. CDR1 and CDR2 from the germline V gene are MNHEY and SMNVEV (reference sequence). The CDR3 runs to 15 residues. The CDR3 nucleotides read TGTGCCAGCAGTTTAAAAGTTGTGCCTACCTACGAGCAGTACTTC. Translating it yields CASSLKVVPTYEQYF.

The J gene is TRBJ1-1, the V gene TRBV12-3 or TRBV12-4; D gene uncertain. Trimming removed 6 bases from V and 11 bases from J, with 13 bases in between. The CDR3 is 11 amino acids. CDR3: CASSLDRNAFF. CDR3 nucleotide sequence: TGTGCCAGCAGCCTAGATAGGAATGCTTTCTTT.

The V gene is TRBV29-1, the J gene TRBJ1-4; possible D gene TRBD1, 6 bases. There are 13 residues in the CDR3. The ends were cut back, 7 bases at V and 5 bases at J, with 14 bases in the middle. Germline values: CDR1 SQVTM, CDR2 ANQGSEA. CDR3 DNA: TGCAGCGCGCGACAGGCGACAAATGAAAAACTGTTTTTT. Translating gives CSARQATNEKLFF.

This chain joins TRBV28 and TRBJ2-7; D is ambiguous. Germline lookup yields CDR1 MDHEN and CDR2 SYDVKM. Trimming took off 6 bases at V and 7 bases at J, with 13 bases between the two ends. The CDR3 totals 12 residues. The CDR3 region has the DNA TGTGCCAGCAGCTCCATAACGAGGGAGCAGTACTTC. It encodes CASSSITREQYF.

The chain combines TRBV19 with TRBJ1-1; D might be TRBD1 (5 bases). Per the germline V gene, CDR1 is LNHDA and CDR2 is SQIVND (reference sequence). The CDR3 consists of 14 residues. Between the trimmed V and J ends, which lost 3 bases and 1 base, there was a span of 9 bases. CDR3 loop: CASSIDSWNTEAFF. As DNA, the CDR3 is TGTGCCAGTAGTATCGACAGCTGGAACACTGAAGCTTTCTTT.

The chain uses TRBV19 and TRBJ2-3; 9 bases agree with TRBD1. The CDR3 has 15 residues. The junction had 3 bases not matched to a gene; V was cut back by 1 base and J by 4 bases. Per the germline V gene, CDR1 is LNHDA and CDR2 is SQIVND (reference sequence). As DNA, the CDR3 is TGTGCCAGTAGTATAGGGGGACAGGGAGCAGATACGCAGTATTTT. Encoded protein: CASSIGGQGADTQYF.

V and J are TRBV15 and TRBJ2-5; D unclear. This CDR3 spans 11 amino acids. Trimming stripped 5 bases from V and 5 bases from J, with 6 bases between. Per germline, CDR1 LNHNV and CDR2 YYDKDF (reference sequence). The chain's CDR3 is CATSAAETQYF. Here the CDR3 DNA reads TGTGCCACCAGCGCGGCGGAGACCCAGTACTTC.

The rearrangement joins TRBV27 to TRBJ2-1, with D hard to call. The CDR3 covers 18 residues. CDR1 and CDR2 from the germline V gene are MNHEY and SMNVEV (reference sequence). With 3 bases removed from V and 0 bases from J, the gap between germline ends came to 18 bases. The CDR3 bases are TGTGCCAGCAGTTTCCGGTCGTCAGGTCTCAGCTCCTACAATGAGCAGTTCTTC. Amino acids: CASSFRSSGLSSYNEQFF.

CDR3 DNA sequence: TGTGCCAGCAGTTTATCAACCAGGAACAATGAGCAGTTCTTC. It is translated as CASSLSTRNNEQFF. The chain is built from TRBV27 and TRBJ2-1; D gene unclear. The CDR3 covers 14 residues. The germline V gene encodes CDR1 MNHEY and CDR2 SMNVEV (reference sequence). V was pared by 0 bases and J by 5 bases, with 8 bases between.

The sample holds a few counts of this clone. This chain links TRBV27 with TRBJ1-2, with no clear D. This CDR3 has 14 amino acids. The V gene's germline CDR1 is MNHEY and CDR2 SMNVEV (reference sequence). The V and J ends lost 5 bases and 3 bases respectively, with 13 bases between them. The CDR3 DNA sequence: TGTGCCAGCAGTCCCTCTAGAAACTACTATGGCTACACCTTC. Residues: CASSPSRNYYGYTF.

The chain is built from TRBV3-1 (or the pseudogene TRBV3-2) and TRBJ2-1; 7 nucleotides match TRBD2. Per germline, CDR1 LGHDT and CDR2 YNNKEL (reference sequence). This CDR3 spans 17 amino acids. V lost 0 bases to trimming and J lost 5 bases; unmatched junction nucleotides: 10. The CDR3 spells CASSQEASGGWDNEQFF. DNA for the CDR3: TGTGCCAGCAGCCAAGAGGCTAGCGGAGGGTGGGACAATGAGCAGTTCTTC.

The sample holds a few counts of this clone. The chain joins TRBV27 to TRBJ1-2; TRBD1 agrees at 9 bases. V lost 6 bases and J lost 8; bases outside the gene matches: 10. The CDR3 loop spans 14 amino acids. Per germline, CDR1 MNHEY and CDR2 SMNVEV (reference sequence). The CDR3 sequence: CASSRGTGRFGYTF. Here the CDR3 DNA reads TGTGCCAGCAGCCGAGGGACAGGGCGGTTCGGCTACACCTTC.

The sample holds one count of this clone. J is TRBJ1-1 and V is TRBV6-2 or TRBV6-3; D is undetermined. CDR3 size: 15 residues. Trimming removed 2 bases from V and 4 bases from J, with 14 bases in between. Germline V CDR1 and CDR2: MNHEY, SVGEGT. The chain's CDR3 is CASSYEAAVITEAFF. The CDR3, as DNA: TGTGCCAGCAGTTACGAGGCGGCGGTAATCACTGAAGCTTTCTTT.